This TCR beta chain came from a study of blood T cell repertoires in COVID-19. Study-wide background: PBMCs, B-cell-depleted T cells, or T cells provided the cDNA or gDNA that made up the material.

Germline V CDR1 and CDR2: MNHEY, SVGAGI. With 8 bases removed from V and 4 bases from J, the gap between germline ends came to 11 bases. CDR3 length: 13 amino acids. Generated by immunoSEQ multiplex PCR, the TCRdb table keeps only in-frame clones and is missing some. The table includes approximately 320,000 clones, roughly 90% detected once. This TCR was recovered from a man aged 60-69 years who had recovered from COVID-19. V is TRBV6-5 and J is TRBJ1-4, with a tentative D call TRBD1 (5 bases). The sequenced sample consisted of PBMCs or T cells enriched from blood (not recorded which). CDR3 protein: CASGRQGNEKLFF. DNA of the CDR3: TGTGCCAGCGGCCGGCAGGGTAATGAAAAACTGTTTTTT.